This T cell receptor (beta chain) is drawn from a study of T cell responses to AZD1222 COVID-19 vaccine. Libraries were prepared by immunoSEQ multiplex PCR; TCRdb keeps only in-frame clonotypes and omits some of them. The profile shows over 85,000 clones, roughly 90% of them singletons. Regarding the study as a whole: Researchers took repertoire samples only after the peak T cell response had come. Elevations in Spike-specific TCR breadth and depth followed administration of two AZD1222 doses.

With regard to this clone: What it recognizes is unknown.

V was trimmed by 0 bases and J by 6 bases, leaving 11 bases between them. This CDR3 comprises 15 residues. From germline, CDR1 is KGHSH and CDR2 LQKENI. The sample here was peripheral blood, taken 28 days after the second AZD1222 dose. The chain links TRBV18 to TRBJ1-4; perhaps TRBD1 as D (5 bases). This clonotype was obtained from an adult who received the AZD1222 COVID-19 vaccine. CDR3 DNA: TGTGCCAGCTCACCACCAAGGCAGGGTCATGAAAAACTGTTTTTT. Protein: CASSPPRQGHEKLFF.